The 5 T cell receptor beta chains reported below all come from one sample, sequenced in a study of T cells in Graves' hyperthyroidism and ophthalmopathy. There were TCR beta CDR3 regions amplified from RNA transcripts. The study used the HTBI primer set for a first-round RT-PCR of the TCR CDR3. From the multiplex PCR reads, TCRdb called clonotypes with MiXCR, one entry per CDR3 protein. The data show under 400,000 distinct CDR3 sequences, with 20% to 25% seen just once and over 45% held by the top ten. The material sequenced was blood. The receptor source for this set is a woman aged 50 to 65 with Graves' hyperthyroidism.

The sample holds many counts of this clonotype. The chain couples TRBV11-2 to TRBJ2-7, with D possibly TRBD1 on 6 matching bases. V was cut by 0 bases and J by 3 bases, with 9 bases left in between. The CDR3 contains 14 residues. Germline V lookup: CDR1 SGHAT, CDR2 FQNNGV. CDR3 in amino acids: CASSLDLGGYEQYF. The CDR3 coding sequence is TGTGCCAGCAGCTTAGATTTAGGGGGCTACGAGCAGTACTTC.

This clonotype was counted ten times or more. The J gene is TRBJ1-1, the V gene TRBV5-1, with D hard to call. Trimming cost V 2 bases and J 1 base, with 9 bases left between them. The length of the CDR3 is 14 residues. Germline V CDR1 and CDR2: SGHRS, YFSETQ. This chain's CDR3 is CASSFKQRNTEAFF. CDR3 coding DNA: TGCGCCAGCAGCTTTAAACAGAGGAACACTGAAGCTTTCTTT.

The gene calls are TRBV20-1 and TRBJ2-3; D possibly corresponds to TRBD1 (5 bases). The CDR3 has 16 residues. Trimming pared 0 bases from V and 3 bases from J, leaving 16 bases between. CDR1 DFQATT and CDR2 SNEGSKA come from the germline V gene (reference sequence). The CDR3 loop reads CSARDPQGHLTDTQYF. The CDR3 DNA follows: TGCAGTGCTAGAGATCCGCAGGGTCATTTGACAGATACGCAGTATTTT.

This clonotype was seen a few times. Being one base from a much bigger clone, this may be a read error. Written as DNA, the CDR3 is TGTGCCAGCAGCTTAGCGGGGACCGTCTCCTACGAGCAGCACTTC. Translation gives CASSLAGTVSYEQHF. The chain combines TRBV7-9 with TRBJ2-7, with D perhaps matching TRBD1 or TRBD2 (5 bases each). The CDR3 has 15 residues. Germline V lookup: CDR1 SEHNR, CDR2 FQNEAQ (reference sequence).

In this sample, this clonotype turned up a few times. The chain is built from TRBV20-1 and TRBJ1-2; D is unresolved. Germline assignment: CDR1 DFQATT and CDR2 SNEGSKA (reference sequence). There are 12 residues in the CDR3. The V and J ends lost 3 bases and 7 bases respectively, with 12 bases between them. This chain's CDR3 is CSASTRAVGYTF. The CDR3 DNA reads as TGCAGTGCTAGTACACGTGCGGTTGGCTACACCTTC.